This TCR beta chain was retrieved from a study of human T cells and chemical hapten exposure. CDR3 length: 14 amino acids. V lost 7 bases and J lost 8; bases outside the gene matches: 9. One entry per CDR3 protein results from TCRdb running MiXCR on the RACE reads. The table includes just over 350,000 distinct CDR3 sequences, about 6.3% detected once. Time point noted: patch test 2, 6 weeks after DPC sensitization. Treatment of the sample: therapeutic diphenylcyclopropenone sensitization with weekly scalp DPC. The J gene is TRBJ2-3, the V gene TRBV12-3 or TRBV12-4, with 10 bases matching TRBD2. The material sequenced was whole blood, taken in connection with sensitization to the hapten diphenylcyclopropenone (DPC). This clonotype was obtained from a woman younger than 35 with alopecia areata. Some clones in this sample may be carry-over from other donors' samples. The CDR3 nucleotides are TGTGCCAGCACCCTGACTAGCGGGCATGGTACGCAGTATTTT. Protein sequence: CASTLTSGHGTQYF.